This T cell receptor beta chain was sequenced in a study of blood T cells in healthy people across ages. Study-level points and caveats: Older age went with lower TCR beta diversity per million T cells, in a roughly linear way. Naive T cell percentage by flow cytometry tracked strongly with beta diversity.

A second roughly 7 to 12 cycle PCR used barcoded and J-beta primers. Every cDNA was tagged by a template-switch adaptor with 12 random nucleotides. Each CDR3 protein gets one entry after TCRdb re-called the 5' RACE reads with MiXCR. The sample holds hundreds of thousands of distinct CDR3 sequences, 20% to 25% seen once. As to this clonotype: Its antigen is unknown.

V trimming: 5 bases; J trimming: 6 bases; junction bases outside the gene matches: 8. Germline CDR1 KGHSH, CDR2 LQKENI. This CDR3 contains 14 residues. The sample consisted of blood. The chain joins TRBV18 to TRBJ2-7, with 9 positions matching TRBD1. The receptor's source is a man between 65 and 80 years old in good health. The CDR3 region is CASSRDRAASEQYF. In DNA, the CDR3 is TGTGCCAGCTCAAGGGACAGGGCAGCGAGCGAGCAGTACTTC. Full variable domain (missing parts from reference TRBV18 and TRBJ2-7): NAGVMQNPRHLVRRRGQEARLRCSPMKGHSHVYWYRQLPEEGLKFMVYLQKENIIDESGMPKERFSAEFPKEGPSILRIQQVVRGDSAAYFCASSRDRAASEQYFGPGTRLTVT.